The T cell receptor (beta chain) under discussion was sequenced for a study of CD8+CD57+ T cells in acquired aplastic anemia. Study-wide background: Recorded DNA amounts for sorted CD4+ and CD8+ cells had an average of 3.2 ug. General observations from the study: Between patients and controls, about 30 CD8+ CDR3 sequences were found in common. A significant difference in CD8+ Simpson's diversity between patients and controls was not found.

Germline V gene data show CDR1 as DFQATT and CDR2 as SNEGSKA (reference sequence). This CDR3 has 15 residues. After removal of 4 bases from V and 3 bases from J, the junction contained 12 bases not matched to a gene. In regard to this clonotype: No antigen is known for it.

Patients who underwent sequencing had shown CD8+CD57+ cell expansion by flow cytometry. Blood samples were obtained from patients who had received no prior therapy. Genomic DNA was employed as the template in profiling TCR beta VDJ and CDR3. Using its own MiXCR run on the reads, TCRdb lists one record per CDR3 protein. This table holds about 160,000 distinct CDR3 sequences, 71% found once. This sequence joins TRBV20-1 and TRBJ2-7, with 7 positions matching TRBD1. This TCR came from a human donor with aplastic anemia. Sequencing input: sorted CD4+, CD8+, or CD8+CD57+ T cells (not recorded which) from PBMCs. CDR3 sequence reads: CSATEPGQLYYEQYF. The CDR3 nucleotides read TGCAGTGCTACCGAGCCGGGACAGCTTTACTACGAGCAGTACTTC.